The next 32 T cell receptor beta chains were all read from a single sample in a study of T cells in Graves' hyperthyroidism and ophthalmopathy. Authors of the study amplified TCR beta CDR3 regions from RNA transcripts. The HTBI primer set served for first-round RT-PCR of the TCR CDR3. TCRdb called the multiplex PCR reads again in MiXCR, with one record for every CDR3 protein. The sample lists approximately 360,000 distinct CDR3 sequences; approximately 14% were seen once. What was sequenced was blood. The source of these receptors is a woman aged 18-35 years with Graves' hyperthyroidism that later progressed to Graves' ophthalmopathy.

This chain connects TRBV6-1 to TRBJ1-2; TRBD1 aligns across 9 bases. J gave up 5 bases and V 6 bases, and 10 bases lay outside the gene matches. Germline CDR1 MNHNS, CDR2 SASEGT. CDR3 length: 15 amino acids. CDR3 nucleotides: TGTGCCAGCAGAAAGGCGGGACAGGGCAAGTATGGCTACACCTTC. Its translation: CASRKAGQGKYGYTF.

This clonotype has at least ten counts. The CDR3, as DNA: TGTGCCAGCAACCGGGACGTAGACTACGAGCAGTACTTC. Its protein is CASNRDVDYEQYF. The chain has TRBV11-2 and TRBJ2-7; D could derive from TRBD1 or TRBD2 (5 bases each). Per germline, CDR1 SGHAT and CDR2 FQNNGV. Trimming removed 7 bases from V and 3 bases from J, with 13 bases in between. CDR3 length: 13 amino acids.

The genes are TRBV5-1 and TRBJ1-6; 7 nucleotides agree with TRBD1. CDR1 is SGHRS and CDR2 is YFSETQ in the germline V gene. V trimming: 5 bases; J trimming: 0 bases; junction bases outside the gene matches: 11. The CDR3 has 18 amino acids. The CDR3 DNA is TGCGCCAGCAGATCCGGGACAGCGGTCAGCTCCTATAATTCACCCCTCCACTTT. It yields the protein CASRSGTAVSSYNSPLHF.

This clonotype was observed at least ten times. V and J are TRBV5-6 and TRBJ1-2; TRBD1 might be the D (5 bases). Between the trimmed V and J ends, which lost 1 base and 2 bases, there was a span of 6 bases. This CDR3 region has 13 residues. CDR1 is SGHDT and CDR2 is YYEEEE in the germline V gene. Here the CDR3 DNA reads TGTGCCAGCAGCTTGTGGGGGAACTATGGCTACACCTTC. This gives the protein CASSLWGNYGYTF.

This clonotype was seen at least ten times. The chain uses TRBV20-1 and TRBJ2-1; 8 bases fit TRBD2. CDR3 length: 13 residues. Per germline, CDR1 DFQATT and CDR2 SNEGSKA (reference sequence). J lost 10 bases, V lost 3 bases, and 8 bases had no gene match. The CDR3 coding sequence is TGCAGTGCTAGGCAGGTTAGCGGGATAGAGCAGTTCTTC. Translated: CSARQVSGIEQFF.

V is TRBV3-1 and J is TRBJ1-1, with D possibly matching TRBD1 (5 bases). Deletions cut 1 base from V and 6 bases from J, with 12 bases between. The CDR3 sequence is 14 residues long. CDR1 is LGHDT, CDR2 YNNKEL, per germline (reference sequence). The CDR3 coding sequence is TGTGCCAGCAGCCAAGGGGAGGGGTTTCCTGAAGCTTTCTTT. Translated, it gives CASSQGEGFPEAFF. Complete variable domain (other parts from reference TRBV3-1 and TRBJ1-1): DTAVSQTPKYLVTQMGNDKSIKCEQNLGHDTMYWYKQDSKKFLKIMFSYNNKELIINETVPNRFSPKSPDKAHLNLHINSLELGDSAVYFCASSQGEGFPEAFFGQGTRLTVV.

The chain employs TRBV7-9 and TRBJ2-4, with D tentatively TRBD2 (5 bases). This CDR3 spans 16 amino acids. Per germline, CDR1 SEHNR and CDR2 FQNEAQ (reference sequence). The V gene lost 3 bases and the J gene lost 0 bases, with 12 bases spanning the gap. CDR3 bases: TGTGCCAGCAGCTTTATGGGCGGACTAGCCAAAAACATTCAGTACTTC. Its protein product is CASSFMGGLAKNIQYF.

This clonotype was counted at least ten times. The rearrangement joins TRBV5-1 to TRBJ2-7; D could derive from TRBD1 or TRBD2 (5 bases each). Germline-derived CDR1 and CDR2 are SGHRS and YFSETQ. Trimming took off 4 bases at V and 3 bases at J, with 20 bases between the two ends. CDR3 length: 16 amino acids. The CDR3 DNA is TGCGCCAGCAGCGATCCGGGGCAGCCTGGAGTCTACGAGCAGTACTTC. It yields the protein CASSDPGQPGVYEQYF.

V usage is TRBV29-1 and J usage is TRBJ2-1; D may be TRBD2 (5 bases). This CDR3 spans 11 amino acids. The germline V gene has CDR1 SQVTM and CDR2 ANQGSEA. V shed 5 bases and J shed 10 bases, with 12 bases lying between them. The CDR3 loop reads CSVSLAAEQFF. CDR3 sequence (DNA): TGCAGCGTTAGTCTAGCAGCCGAGCAGTTCTTC.

As regards this clonotype: A much larger clone lies one base from this, so it may be a read error. The J gene is TRBJ2-5, the V gene TRBV12-3 or TRBV12-4; tentatively, D is TRBD1 (7 bases). The J call could be wrong; TRBJ2-1 is a better fit for the DNA end. This CDR3 region has 14 residues. CDR3 protein: CASSLNRGGETQFF. DNA of the CDR3: TGTGCCAGCAGTTTAAACAGGGGAGGAGAGACCCAGTTCTTC.

The rearrangement uses TRBV29-1 and TRBJ1-2; D perhaps matches TRBD1 (6 bases). Germline loops: CDR1 SQVTM, CDR2 ANQGSEA. The CDR3 length is 15 residues. V gave up 3 bases and J gave up 6 bases, with 20 bases separating them. The CDR3 DNA is TGCAGCGTTGACTTTACGATCCAGGGGTGGAATGGCTACACCTTC. Translating gives CSVDFTIQGWNGYTF.

This clonotype was observed at least ten times. In nucleotides, the CDR3 is TGCGCCAGCAGCCCATCCCCTTGGGGGCAGAGCTCCTACAATGAGCAGTTCTTC. Protein: CASSPSPWGQSSYNEQFF. The genes are TRBV5-1 and TRBJ2-1; a possible D gene is TRBD1 (6 bases). Germline-derived CDR1 and CDR2 are SGHRS and YFSETQ. The V end lost 4 bases, the J end lost 0 bases, and 20 bases lay between the germline ends. This CDR3 spans 18 amino acids. The full variable domain, completed using reference TRBV5-1 and TRBJ2-1, is KAGVTQTPRYLIKTRGQQVTLSCSPISGHRSVSWYQQTPGQGLQFLFEYFSETQRNKGNFPGRFSGRQFSNSRSEMNVSTLELGDSALYLCASSPSPWGQSSYNEQFFGPGTRLTVL.

This clonotype was found a few times. The chain links TRBV7-9 to TRBJ1-5; D is ambiguous. Trimming shortened V by 4 bases and J by 8 bases, and 12 bases separated the two germline ends. Germline loops: CDR1 SEHNR, CDR2 FQNEAQ (reference sequence). This CDR3 spans 13 amino acids. CDR3 sequence: CASSSGIKEPQHF. The CDR3 bases are TGTGCCAGCAGCTCGGGGATTAAGGAGCCCCAGCATTTT.

This clonotype was observed a few times. The gene calls are TRBV14 and TRBJ1-1; D not resolved. The V gene's germline CDR1 is SGHDN and CDR2 FVKESK. V lost 0 bases to trimming and J lost 2 bases, with 13 bases between them. CDR3 length: 16 amino acids. CDR3 sequence reads: CASSQDLVWGNTEAFF. CDR3 sequence (DNA): TGTGCCAGCAGCCAAGATCTAGTGTGGGGAAACACTGAAGCTTTCTTT.

This clonotype showed up just a few times. The chain is built from TRBV6-2 or TRBV6-3 and TRBJ1-5; TRBD1 matches at 8 bases. Germline V gene data show CDR1 as MNHEY and CDR2 as SVGEGT. V gave up 5 bases and J gave up 3 bases; unmatched junction bases: 6. The CDR3 is 15 residues long. CDR3 nucleotide sequence: TGTGCCAGCAGTCACCAGACAGGGGCCAATCAGCCCCAGCATTTT. Translating gives CASSHQTGANQPQHF.

This clonotype was seen once. This chain links TRBV6-2 or TRBV6-3 with TRBJ1-1; TRBD1 matches 8 bases. Germline V gene lookup returns CDR1 MNHEY and CDR2 SVGEGT. Trimming removed 6 bases from V and 3 bases from J; junction bases left unmatched: 3. The CDR3 spans 13 residues. CDR3 DNA: TGTGCCAGCAGCTCGGGACAGGACACTGAAGCTTTCTTT. This gives the protein CASSSGQDTEAFF.

This clonotype was counted many times. The rearrangement joins TRBV12-3 or TRBV12-4 to TRBJ2-1; 8 bases match TRBD2. With V trimmed by 1 base and J by 4 bases, 6 bases remained unmatched. This CDR3 has 16 residues. The CDR3 is CASSLGTSRPYNEQFF. The CDR3 nucleotides are TGTGCCAGCAGTTTAGGGACTAGCCGTCCGTACAATGAGCAGTTCTTC.

The chain carries TRBV24-1 and TRBJ1-5; 8 nucleotides align to TRBD1. The J segment lost 5 bases and the V segment lost 0 bases, leaving 5 bases of the junction unmatched. This CDR3 has 16 amino acids. Germline loops: CDR1 KGHDR, CDR2 SFDVKD. The CDR3 sequence: CATSDLAGGSYQPQHF. The CDR3 coding sequence is TGTGCCACCAGTGATTTGGCAGGGGGCTCTTATCAGCCCCAGCATTTT.

The chain links TRBV10-3 to TRBJ1-1; D is ambiguous. The CDR3 is 13 residues long. The V end was cut by 7 bases, the J end by 3 bases, with 12 bases between. Germline V gene sequence: CDR1 ENHRY, CDR2 SYGVKD. The DNA of the CDR3 is TGTGCCATCACCGTCGATTCGGACACTGAAGCTTTCTTT. Translation gives CAITVDSDTEAFF.

On this clonotype itself: A single base separates this from a much larger clone, so it may be a read error. This rearrangement joins TRBV7-6 to TRBJ2-1; tentative D call: TRBD1 (5 bases). TRBJ2-7 explains the end of the DNA better; the J call may be wrong. This CDR3 has 16 residues. CDR1 SGHVS and CDR2 FNYEAQ come from the germline V gene. This chain's CDR3 is CASSLGWGGGYNEQYF. The DNA of the CDR3 is TGTGCCAGCAGCTTAGGTTGGGGCGGTGGCTACAATGAGCAGTACTTC.

This clonotype occurred many times. The V and J genes are TRBV4-3 and TRBJ2-5; D may be TRBD1 (6 bases). This CDR3 is 16 amino acids long. Germline-derived CDR1 and CDR2 are LGHNA and YSLEER. The ends were cut back, 3 bases at V and 3 bases at J, with 17 bases in the middle. The CDR3 sequence: CASSQDSRQAKETQYF. The CDR3 DNA reads as TGCGCCAGCAGCCAGGACTCCCGACAGGCCAAAGAGACCCAGTACTTC.

The chain joins TRBV18 to TRBJ2-1; TRBD2 matches at 13 bases. The CDR3 extends over 15 amino acids. The germline V gene has CDR1 KGHSH and CDR2 LQKENI. The V gene end was trimmed by 3 bases and the J gene end by 4 bases; junction bases not matched to a gene: 0. CDR3 sequence: CASSPTSGRYNEQFF. In DNA form, the CDR3 reads TGTGCCAGCTCACCGACTAGCGGGAGGTACAATGAGCAGTTCTTC.

The CDR3 DNA reads as TGTGCCAGCAGTGACGAGACAGGGGTGTACACTGAAGCTTTCTTT. This translates into CASSDETGVYTEAFF. V usage is TRBV6-1 and J usage is TRBJ1-1; the match to TRBD1 covers 8 bases. The germline CDR1 and CDR2 sequences are MNHNS and SASEGT. The V segment lost 3 bases and the J segment 3 bases; nucleotides outside the gene matches: 6. The CDR3 covers 15 residues.

The table lists this clonotype with many counts. The chain carries TRBV7-3 and TRBJ1-5; D is unclear. The V and J ends lost 2 bases and 9 bases respectively, with 11 bases between them. The CDR3 is made up of 13 amino acids. In germline, CDR1 is SGHTA, CDR2 FQGTGA. The CDR3 DNA reads TGTGCCAGCAGCTTATATGGCGGGCGGCCCCAGCATTTT. Translating it yields CASSLYGGRPQHF.

Turning to this clonotype: This may be a read error, as it is one base from a much larger clone. The rearrangement links TRBV3-1 to TRBJ1-5; a weak D match, TRBD1 (5 bases). The CDR3 length is 15 residues. Germline assignment: CDR1 LGHDT and CDR2 YNNKEL (reference sequence). The CDR3 bases are TGTGCCAGCAGCCAAGGGGGGATTAGCGATCAGCCCCAGCATTTT. Translated, it gives CASSQGGISDQPQHF.

This clonotype was counted ten times or more. The chain is built from TRBV18 and TRBJ2-1; tentative D call: TRBD1 (6 bases). The germline V and J ends were trimmed by 6 bases and 0 bases, with 12 bases remaining between them. Looked up from germline, CDR1 is KGHSH and CDR2 is LQKENI. CDR3 length equals 15 residues. The CDR3 sequence: CASSRDRSSYNEQFF. CDR3 in DNA: TGTGCCAGCTCTAGAGACAGGAGCTCCTACAATGAGCAGTTCTTC. Combining the CDR3 with reference TRBV18 and TRBJ2-1 gives the whole variable domain NAGVMQNPRHLVRRRGQEARLRCSPMKGHSHVYWYRQLPEEGLKFMVYLQKENIIDESGMPKERFSAEFPKEGPSILRIQQVVRGDSAAYFCASSRDRSSYNEQFFGPGTRLTVL.

Many counts were recorded for this clonotype. This chain joins TRBV28 and TRBJ2-7, with 10 bases fitting TRBD2. CDR1 and CDR2 (germline): MDHEN, SYDVKM. This CDR3 has 16 residues. V gave up 3 bases and J gave up 1 base; unmatched junction bases: 6. For the CDR3, the DNA is TGTGCCAGCAGTTTGAGGGGACTAGCGAGATCCTACGAGCAGTACTTC. This codes for CASSLRGLARSYEQYF.

This clonotype was seen only a few times. The chain's CDR3 is CASSPTVGRGAGELFF. The CDR3 nucleotides are TGTGCCAGCAGCCCAACCGTGGGGCGGGGTGCCGGGGAGCTGTTTTTT. The rearrangement uses TRBV6-1 and TRBJ2-2; a weak D match, TRBD2 (6 bases). CDR1 and CDR2 (germline): MNHNS, SASEGT. The CDR3 sequence is 16 residues long. With 6 bases removed from V and 6 bases from J, the gap between germline ends came to 20 bases.

The V gene is TRBV4-1, the J gene TRBJ2-3; 8 nucleotides agree with TRBD2. Germline V CDR1 and CDR2: MGHRA, YSYEKL. CDR3 length: 17 residues. J was trimmed by 2 bases and V by 1 base; bases with no gene match: 8. In nucleotides, the CDR3 is TGCGCCAGCAGCCAAGTACCGTTAGCGGGGATCACAGATACGCAGTATTTT. Translated: CASSQVPLAGITDTQYF.

This clonotype was picked up a small number of times. In DNA form, the CDR3 reads TGTGCCAGCAGCTTGTCTCTAGTAAGCGGGCCCAGACCCTACAATGAGCAGTTCTTC. Protein sequence: CASSLSLVSGPRPYNEQFF. This chain links TRBV5-6 with TRBJ2-1; weak D call: TRBD2 (6 bases). Germline V gene data show CDR1 as SGHDT and CDR2 as YYEEEE. The CDR3 has 19 residues. V dropped 1 base and J dropped 2 bases, with 22 bases sitting between them.

This rearrangement joins TRBV14 to TRBJ2-7; D is undetermined. Germline assignment: CDR1 SGHDN and CDR2 FVKESK. This CDR3 contains 16 residues. The V gene lost 1 base and the J gene lost 7 bases, with 20 bases spanning the gap. CDR3 coding DNA: TGTGCCAGCAGCCAAGGGTACTACTCTACACCTAAGGAGCAGTACTTC. It is translated as CASSQGYYSTPKEQYF.

This clonotype was detected many times. The V call is TRBV10-3, the J call TRBJ1-5; D may be TRBD1 (5 bases). Trimming cost V 0 bases and J 7 bases, with 10 bases left between them. CDR3 length: 14 residues. The V gene's germline CDR1 is ENHRY and CDR2 SYGVKD. The CDR3 sequence is CAISESGARQPQHF. The CDR3 DNA reads TGTGCCATCAGTGAGTCAGGGGCACGCCAGCCCCAGCATTTT.